This paragraph reports one T cell receptor beta chain. The antigen is undetermined. The sample is drawn from a study of cytomegalovirus exposure and HLA in healthy donors. The overall study: A later analysis reported the 120 or so validation repertoires used the same platform as the roughly 670 first-cohort repertoires. General study results and limits: A few chains linked to CMV were shown in vitro to be specific for CMV antigens. Among TCR sequences, most were rare, though some public TCRs appeared in many donors. The finding came from a later analysis; first-cohort TCR clusters tended to co-occur in the 95 to 150 validation repertoires.

The CDR3 is 15 residues long. V lost 4 bases, J lost 9 bases, and 7 bases stayed unmatched. Germline V gene sequence: CDR1 SGDLS, CDR2 YYNGEE. Repertoires were generated with immunoSEQ multiplex PCR, while TCRdb's copy carries only in-frame clones and drops some. The sample lists more than 300,000 clones; just over 85% were seen once. This receptor was identified in a woman between 18 and 30 years old in good health and CMV-seronegative. Sequenced input: PBMCs. V and J are TRBV9 and TRBJ2-1, with 13 bases fitting TRBD2. The CDR3 is CASSLLAGGLGEQFF. The CDR3, as DNA: TGTGCCAGCAGCTTACTAGCGGGAGGGCTAGGTGAGCAGTTCTTC. The whole variable domain, filled in from reference TRBV9 and TRBJ2-1, reads DSGVTQTPKHLITATGQRVTLRCSPRSGDLSVYWYQQSLDQGLQFLIQYYNGEERAKGNILERFSAQQFPDLHSELNLSSLELGDSALYFCASSLLAGGLGEQFFGPGTRLTVL.